Detailed here is one T cell receptor beta chain. Its binding antigen is unknown. Base qualities are missing; no much larger clone stands one base away. The cohort consisted of 600 or so healthy bone marrow donors. All cohort members were sampled while nominally healthy, although unrecorded immune exposures were likely present. The donor was CMV seropositive and was included in the group of 250 to 300 seropositive cohort members. Each donor provided a peripheral blood sample, and peripheral blood mononuclear cells were used for TCR beta sequencing. The Qiagen DNeasy Blood Extraction Kit was used to extract genomic DNA from the blood cell samples. This sample is drawn from a study of cytomegalovirus exposure and HLA in healthy donors listed by TCRdb under 2017. With regard to the full study: An earlier analysis of 550 to 700 of the donors reported roughly 300 Gb of sequence data and 100 million to 130 million unique TCR beta sequences from about 180 million T cells. An early release covering some 640 HLA-typed donors comprised 300 to 350 gigabases of sequencing data and tens of millions of unique TCR sequences. Of the roughly 410 genotyped donors, 65% to 90% were placed in the genetic ancestry cluster associated with self-reported Caucasian donors. The study aimed to test whether signatures of past pathogen exposure could be identified by cataloging public T cell receptors. The study used immunosequencing to profile the T cell repertoires of approximately 640 subjects and linked those repertoires to cytomegalovirus serostatus. In addition to the first cohort of about 650 subjects, a separate validation cohort of approximately 120 different subjects was used. To predict cytomegalovirus infection status, the study brought together high-throughput TCR immunosequencing, statistical association of individual TCRs with disease status, and machine learning. To study patterns of TCR occurrence, a later analysis re-analyzed previously published TCR beta repertoires from 700 or so donors and added high-resolution HLA genotyping. The later analysis used no new phenotypic data to find candidate immune exposures, relying instead on TCR beta sequences and their occurrence across donors. In an earlier analysis of about 590 of the donors, high-throughput TCR beta sequencing was used to judge whether each TCR beta V gene segment behaved as functional or pseudogenic. Donor age, sex, ethnicity and CMV serostatus were compiled alongside the repertoire data. A later genetic analysis used genome-wide SNP genotypes for about 60% of the 666 donors, treating that subset as a discovery cohort. All discovery cohort repertoires had been generated using a single sequencing platform. Class I and class II HLA loci were covered by the typing at four-digit resolution. The number of donors typed differed by locus, with about 620-630 for A, B, C, DRB1 and DQB1, 522 for DQA1, some 570 for DPA1, and about 450 for DPB1. Roughly 5 DR-DQ haplotypes were handled as single units for association and clustering, since linkage in the cohort was strong. On average, roughly 240,000 unique TCR beta nucleotide sequences were sequenced per donor among some 420 genotyped donors of the cohort, with roughly 18% of those sequences being non-productive.

The library was generated by the immunoSEQ multiplex PCR assay. A mixture of 60 forward primers for TCR Vbeta segments and 13 reverse primers for TCR Jbeta segments was used in the multiplex PCR. The CDR3 region of rearranged TCR beta genes was amplified from genomic DNA with a multiplex PCR assay. On the Illumina HiSeq System, the amplified TCR beta libraries were sequenced as 87-base-pair reads. In the source study's methods: A later analysis counted some 74 million unique TCR beta chains across the 500 to 850 repertoires, and 9 million to 14 million of these chains were shared by at least two donors. Raw reads were error-corrected and collapsed into unique sequences by a nearest-neighbor algorithm in which closely related sequences were merged to remove PCR and sequencing errors. CDR3 sequences were aligned to IMGT reference sequences to assign V, D and J gene segments. For a sequence to be retained, at least a six-nucleotide match to both a V gene segment and a J gene segment was required. Rearrangements were called productive when the CDR3 lacked stop codons and stayed in frame with V and J; all others were non-productive. CDR3 was defined by IMGT convention, running from the second conserved V-encoded cysteine to the conserved J-encoded phenylalanine. The earlier analysis of some 550 of the donors excluded any sequence lacking an unambiguous match to a single V gene segment. In an earlier analysis of about 590 of the donors, a V segment was called functional when productive rearrangements were above 56.7%, and segregating when the standard deviation between donors exceeded 5%. A statistical classification framework was built to diagnose cytomegalovirus status from the catalog of TCR beta chain sequences. In a later analysis, V and J genes were assigned by comparing TCR nucleotide sequences against IMGT/GENE-DB human TR gene sequences. Using the TCRdist pipeline, a later analysis assigned CDR3 sequences along with most-parsimonious VDJ recombination scenarios. In a later analysis, each TCR beta chain was defined by its CDR3 amino acid sequence together with its V-gene family, and reads lacking a unique V-gene family were excluded. To address suspected cross-contamination and a sequencing artifact, a later analysis removed a few hundred highly shared, low-generation-probability nucleotide sequences. A later analysis calculated a clonal expansion index for each public chain from normalized within-repertoire ranks of inferred template counts. In a later analysis, generation probabilities were computed with a VDJ recombination model fitted to out-of-frame rearrangements, and the resulting probabilities were checked against IGoR. In a later analysis, hypergeometric tests were used to score TCR-TCR, TCR-HLA and TCR-CMV co-occurrence, with a repertoire-size bias correction applied to TCR pairs. In a later analysis, false discovery rates were estimated by permuting HLA or CMV assignments 20 times. In a later analysis, co-occurring TCRs were grouped using DBSCAN, and TCRdist sequence similarity was added for clustering within HLA-allele-positive subsets. Repertoires with fewer than 30,000 or more than 120,000 public chains were left out of co-occurrence clustering, as were several repertoires with anomalous nucleotide sharing. The table was pulled from immuneACCESS by TCRdb, which kept in-frame rearrangements only. Such tables lose some clones; where checked, under half of the loss comes from unresolved V genes, and the rest has no known cause. V and J calls and clone size are copied from that table; D and trimming were computed from the DNA. In this sample the table shows about 140,000 clones, about 9.1% of which occur a single time. Jointly, the top ten make up roughly 6.4% of the sample.

Study-level results and caveats: The cohort was sequenced for TCR beta chains only, and without alpha or paired-chain data the features that could be detected were limited. CMV serostatus was the only immune exposure information available for the cohort. V-gene and J-gene trimming of TCR beta chains was associated with a missense DCLRE1C variant in a later genetic analysis, and the association was replicated in an independent cohort. Because HLA typing was unavailable for some donors at each locus, only the typed subset was used in association tests. Most CMV-associated TCR beta chains appeared to be HLA-restricted in a later analysis, and the HLA associations seemed to be driven largely by CMV exposure. According to a later analysis, parvovirus B19, influenza, CMV and Epstein-Barr virus appeared linked to several top co-occurrence clusters. A further reported finding was that TCR beta sequences accurately predicted the HLA-A and HLA-B alleles for most subjects in the first cohort. A later analysis associated about 16,000 TCR beta sequences with specific HLA alleles at a false discovery rate of 0.05. The study gave a list of over 150 TCR beta chains associated with cytomegalovirus. When HLA alleles, especially DR and DQ, strongly co-occurred, attributing TCR associations to individual alleles was difficult. Three of the identified cytomegalovirus-associated TCR beta chains were confirmed in vitro to be specific for cytomegalovirus antigens. Linkage disequilibrium might explain the correlated functional status among segregating V segments, but an unknown experimental factor could not be ruled out. While some public TCRs were present in many individuals, most TCR sequences turned up only very rarely across donors. Seventeen rarely observed V segments, including chromosome 9 orphons, were excluded from the earlier analysis of 550 to 700 of the donors because counts were too low. The presence/absence analyses assumed that sequencing depth was roughly uniform across donors, and that assumption may not be true. In a later analysis, HLA-associated TCR beta chains were found to be more clonally expanded and to have lower generation probabilities than equally common non-associated chains. In an earlier analysis of some 500 of the donors, most TCR beta V segments appeared in productive rearrangements about 87% or about 30% of the time, broadly matching IMGT annotations. In both the original and validation cohorts, the classifier was reported to diagnose cytomegalovirus status with high specificity and sensitivity. It was suggested by the authors that the approach could potentially be generalized to other disease states and immunological phenotypes. According to a later genetic analysis, donors in an Asian-associated ancestry cluster had fewer N-insertions in productive TCRs than the approximately 670-donor mean. A cluster of highly shared sequence variants was judged likely to be a technical artifact of the sequencing pipeline. In a later analysis, the rate of TCR association differed among HLA loci, with DRB1 alleles having the most associated TCRs and HLA-C alleles having the fewest. The 87-base-pair reads could not distinguish some IMGT-functional V segments, including TRBV6-2 and TRBV6-3, so those segments were excluded.

In the germline V gene, CDR1 corresponds to SGHRS and CDR2 to YFSETQ. The CDR3 holds 16 amino acids from the cysteine to the phenylalanine. The sequence is cut down to CDR3 DNA, 48 bases in frame from base 1. A distance of 14 bases separates the germline ends of V and J, which lose 1 base and 1 base respectively. This receptor chain uses TRBV5-1 and TRBJ1-1; tentative D gene TRBD1, with 6 bases matching. Sequenced: PBMCs. The source is a woman in her thirties or forties in good health and CMV-seropositive. The nucleotide sequence reads as follows: TGCGCCAGCAGCTTGATGACCGGGGGGCAGAACACTGAAGCTTTCTTT. It specifies CASSLMTGGQNTEAFF.